This T cell receptor (beta chain) was captured in a study of vaccination and CD4 T cells after COVID-19. This clonotype rates as medium-sized. Its antigen is as yet unknown. Sequence data for DNA of cultured CD4+ T cells were generated by the Oncomine TCR Beta short-read assay. Using its own MiXCR run on the PCR reads, TCRdb lists one record per CDR3 protein. Of 7,000 to 9,500 distinct CDR3 sequences in the sample, roughly 36% were seen once. Noted treatment: approximately 9-day PBMC culture with coronavirus spike peptide pools or control peptides (ViraFEST assay). During the years 2011-2018, before the COVID-19 pandemic, the unexposed donor's CD4+ T cells were collected. The sequenced sample was CD4+ T cells from blood, cultured in vitro. The TCR comes from a human donor in good health.

CDR3 sequence: CASSELAGGYNEQFF. The CDR3 DNA sequence: TGTGCCAGCAGTGAACTAGCGGGGGGCTACAATGAGCAGTTCTTC. This chain links TRBV6-1 with TRBJ2-1; 11 nucleotides agree with TRBD2. Germline CDR1 reads MNHNS; CDR2 reads SASEGT. The CDR3 runs to 15 residues. Trimming cost V 2 bases and J 3 bases; bases outside gene matches: 0.